This T cell receptor (beta chain) comes out of a study of shared clonotypes between healthy human individuals (TCRdb year 2020). At the level of the whole study: The cohort included a few men and a couple of women between 18 and 49 years of age. To estimate repertoire size and how much clonotypes are shared between individuals, the study performed deep sequencing of blood TCR repertoires from a few healthy adults. Per donor, leukapheresis produced somewhere between about 0.8 and 9 billion PBMCs. To increase sequencing depth and limit assay-specific biases, different laboratories used diverse techniques to prepare libraries and sequence TCR repertoires. For each donor, three plates each were used for CD4 naive and CD4 memory, two plates were used for CD8 naive, and one plate was used for CD8 memory.

Comments on this clone: It lacks a known antigen. One base away there is no much larger clone; base qualities are not given.

Donors were healthy HIV-negative adults with no recently reported acute infections or vaccinations. Every donor was a Caucasian adult living in Nashville, Tennessee, USA. Magnetic negative selection was used to enrich CD4+ T cells, after which naive cells were positively selected on CD45RA and the negative fraction became the memory subset. After blood collection by leukapheresis, PBMCs were isolated using Ficoll-Histopaque density gradient centrifugation and then cryopreserved in the vapor phase of liquid nitrogen. Analytical flow cytometry was used to check the purity and quantity of each magnetically sorted T cell population. Genomic DNA was isolated from every sorted fraction and measured by UV absorbance on a Nanodrop 2000c. V trim: 5 bases; J trim: 3 bases; unmatched bases: 14. In the germline V gene (reference sequence), CDR1 corresponds to SGHNT and CDR2 to YYREEE. The CDR3 measures 17 amino acids from cysteine to phenylalanine. The entry retains the CDR3 DNA only, 51 bases that are in frame from base 1.

TCR CDR3 regions were amplified from genomic DNA by multiplex PCR using the deep immunoSEQ assay. Extracted genomic DNA from each cell subset was distributed evenly across all wells of several immunoSEQ 96-well plates, and each plate was treated as a replicate. Each replicate PCR for sorted subsets received about 180 ng genomic DNA, equal to 30,000 or so T cell genomes. Purified libraries were quantified with a Qubit 3.0 fluorometer, sized on a Bioanalyzer 2100, and re-quantified with the KAPA Library Quantification kit. Every immunoSEQ 96-well plate was sequenced on a dedicated single-read 150-cycle Illumina NextSeq 550 flow cell. The authors processed their data as follows. Because the immunoSEQ output included only junctional sequences and no quality scores, the filtering could not be the same as the filtering used for full-length reads. Sequences were annotated with PyIR, a Python wrapper for IgBLAST v1.9, using IMGT germline references to assign V/J genes and CDR3. Reads were removed for weak V/J assignments (E-value above 1e-6), missing CDR3, stop codons, out-of-frame junctions, or ambiguous translated residues. A V3J clonotype was defined by an identical inferred V gene, J gene, and CDR3 amino acid sequence. To compute the percentage overlap between repertoires, the number of shared unique clonotypes was divided by the size of the smaller repertoire. Three approaches were used to assess repertoire richness: RTK rarefaction, the Chao1 estimator, and Recon v2.1 estimates of unobserved clonotypes. Generation probabilities were computed with OLGA for all TCRbeta clonotypes obtained by the gDNA method from several donors. Imported from immuneACCESS, the table was reduced by TCRdb to in-frame sequences with V and J called. These copies leave out some clones; in studies compared against another copy, an unresolved V gene accounts for under half, and the cause of the remainder is not known. V, J and clone size were drawn from that table, and D and trimming were deduced from the DNA. This sample gives 150,000 to 200,000 clones in total; about 93% of them show up just once. Around 0.067% of the sample comes from the top ten.

Summary of the overall study and its limitations: Larger estimated clonotype richness was generally found for naive subsets than for memory subsets. Rarefaction of sorted-subset datasets indicated incomplete sequencing despite the large sequencing depth. Because the study included only a small number of donors, the genetic and exposure-history diversity represented was limited. Sampling was limited to blood, and TCR repertoires in tissue likely differ from TCR repertoires in blood. Across several donors, around 5% of naive CD4, roughly 3.5% of naive CD8, about 2.3% of memory CD4, and approximately 0.4% of memory CD8 clonotypes were shared. Compared with non-shared clonotypes, the clonotypes found in all four sorted-subset donors had higher generation probabilities. Pairwise subsampling led to the expectation that sequencing depth would affect the degree of clonotype sharing among donors.

Input material: naive CD4+ T cells sorted from blood. The cell subset or site label corresponds to: CD45RA+ positively selected. The clonotype comes from a woman younger than 45 in good health. The rearrangement combines TRBV5-4 with TRBJ2-7; TRBD1 aligns with 10 central bases. The CDR3 protein sequence reads: CASSWNIRRTGGYEQYF. The nucleotide sequence reads TGTGCCAGCAGTTGGAACATCCGCCGGACAGGGGGCTACGAGCAGTACTTC.